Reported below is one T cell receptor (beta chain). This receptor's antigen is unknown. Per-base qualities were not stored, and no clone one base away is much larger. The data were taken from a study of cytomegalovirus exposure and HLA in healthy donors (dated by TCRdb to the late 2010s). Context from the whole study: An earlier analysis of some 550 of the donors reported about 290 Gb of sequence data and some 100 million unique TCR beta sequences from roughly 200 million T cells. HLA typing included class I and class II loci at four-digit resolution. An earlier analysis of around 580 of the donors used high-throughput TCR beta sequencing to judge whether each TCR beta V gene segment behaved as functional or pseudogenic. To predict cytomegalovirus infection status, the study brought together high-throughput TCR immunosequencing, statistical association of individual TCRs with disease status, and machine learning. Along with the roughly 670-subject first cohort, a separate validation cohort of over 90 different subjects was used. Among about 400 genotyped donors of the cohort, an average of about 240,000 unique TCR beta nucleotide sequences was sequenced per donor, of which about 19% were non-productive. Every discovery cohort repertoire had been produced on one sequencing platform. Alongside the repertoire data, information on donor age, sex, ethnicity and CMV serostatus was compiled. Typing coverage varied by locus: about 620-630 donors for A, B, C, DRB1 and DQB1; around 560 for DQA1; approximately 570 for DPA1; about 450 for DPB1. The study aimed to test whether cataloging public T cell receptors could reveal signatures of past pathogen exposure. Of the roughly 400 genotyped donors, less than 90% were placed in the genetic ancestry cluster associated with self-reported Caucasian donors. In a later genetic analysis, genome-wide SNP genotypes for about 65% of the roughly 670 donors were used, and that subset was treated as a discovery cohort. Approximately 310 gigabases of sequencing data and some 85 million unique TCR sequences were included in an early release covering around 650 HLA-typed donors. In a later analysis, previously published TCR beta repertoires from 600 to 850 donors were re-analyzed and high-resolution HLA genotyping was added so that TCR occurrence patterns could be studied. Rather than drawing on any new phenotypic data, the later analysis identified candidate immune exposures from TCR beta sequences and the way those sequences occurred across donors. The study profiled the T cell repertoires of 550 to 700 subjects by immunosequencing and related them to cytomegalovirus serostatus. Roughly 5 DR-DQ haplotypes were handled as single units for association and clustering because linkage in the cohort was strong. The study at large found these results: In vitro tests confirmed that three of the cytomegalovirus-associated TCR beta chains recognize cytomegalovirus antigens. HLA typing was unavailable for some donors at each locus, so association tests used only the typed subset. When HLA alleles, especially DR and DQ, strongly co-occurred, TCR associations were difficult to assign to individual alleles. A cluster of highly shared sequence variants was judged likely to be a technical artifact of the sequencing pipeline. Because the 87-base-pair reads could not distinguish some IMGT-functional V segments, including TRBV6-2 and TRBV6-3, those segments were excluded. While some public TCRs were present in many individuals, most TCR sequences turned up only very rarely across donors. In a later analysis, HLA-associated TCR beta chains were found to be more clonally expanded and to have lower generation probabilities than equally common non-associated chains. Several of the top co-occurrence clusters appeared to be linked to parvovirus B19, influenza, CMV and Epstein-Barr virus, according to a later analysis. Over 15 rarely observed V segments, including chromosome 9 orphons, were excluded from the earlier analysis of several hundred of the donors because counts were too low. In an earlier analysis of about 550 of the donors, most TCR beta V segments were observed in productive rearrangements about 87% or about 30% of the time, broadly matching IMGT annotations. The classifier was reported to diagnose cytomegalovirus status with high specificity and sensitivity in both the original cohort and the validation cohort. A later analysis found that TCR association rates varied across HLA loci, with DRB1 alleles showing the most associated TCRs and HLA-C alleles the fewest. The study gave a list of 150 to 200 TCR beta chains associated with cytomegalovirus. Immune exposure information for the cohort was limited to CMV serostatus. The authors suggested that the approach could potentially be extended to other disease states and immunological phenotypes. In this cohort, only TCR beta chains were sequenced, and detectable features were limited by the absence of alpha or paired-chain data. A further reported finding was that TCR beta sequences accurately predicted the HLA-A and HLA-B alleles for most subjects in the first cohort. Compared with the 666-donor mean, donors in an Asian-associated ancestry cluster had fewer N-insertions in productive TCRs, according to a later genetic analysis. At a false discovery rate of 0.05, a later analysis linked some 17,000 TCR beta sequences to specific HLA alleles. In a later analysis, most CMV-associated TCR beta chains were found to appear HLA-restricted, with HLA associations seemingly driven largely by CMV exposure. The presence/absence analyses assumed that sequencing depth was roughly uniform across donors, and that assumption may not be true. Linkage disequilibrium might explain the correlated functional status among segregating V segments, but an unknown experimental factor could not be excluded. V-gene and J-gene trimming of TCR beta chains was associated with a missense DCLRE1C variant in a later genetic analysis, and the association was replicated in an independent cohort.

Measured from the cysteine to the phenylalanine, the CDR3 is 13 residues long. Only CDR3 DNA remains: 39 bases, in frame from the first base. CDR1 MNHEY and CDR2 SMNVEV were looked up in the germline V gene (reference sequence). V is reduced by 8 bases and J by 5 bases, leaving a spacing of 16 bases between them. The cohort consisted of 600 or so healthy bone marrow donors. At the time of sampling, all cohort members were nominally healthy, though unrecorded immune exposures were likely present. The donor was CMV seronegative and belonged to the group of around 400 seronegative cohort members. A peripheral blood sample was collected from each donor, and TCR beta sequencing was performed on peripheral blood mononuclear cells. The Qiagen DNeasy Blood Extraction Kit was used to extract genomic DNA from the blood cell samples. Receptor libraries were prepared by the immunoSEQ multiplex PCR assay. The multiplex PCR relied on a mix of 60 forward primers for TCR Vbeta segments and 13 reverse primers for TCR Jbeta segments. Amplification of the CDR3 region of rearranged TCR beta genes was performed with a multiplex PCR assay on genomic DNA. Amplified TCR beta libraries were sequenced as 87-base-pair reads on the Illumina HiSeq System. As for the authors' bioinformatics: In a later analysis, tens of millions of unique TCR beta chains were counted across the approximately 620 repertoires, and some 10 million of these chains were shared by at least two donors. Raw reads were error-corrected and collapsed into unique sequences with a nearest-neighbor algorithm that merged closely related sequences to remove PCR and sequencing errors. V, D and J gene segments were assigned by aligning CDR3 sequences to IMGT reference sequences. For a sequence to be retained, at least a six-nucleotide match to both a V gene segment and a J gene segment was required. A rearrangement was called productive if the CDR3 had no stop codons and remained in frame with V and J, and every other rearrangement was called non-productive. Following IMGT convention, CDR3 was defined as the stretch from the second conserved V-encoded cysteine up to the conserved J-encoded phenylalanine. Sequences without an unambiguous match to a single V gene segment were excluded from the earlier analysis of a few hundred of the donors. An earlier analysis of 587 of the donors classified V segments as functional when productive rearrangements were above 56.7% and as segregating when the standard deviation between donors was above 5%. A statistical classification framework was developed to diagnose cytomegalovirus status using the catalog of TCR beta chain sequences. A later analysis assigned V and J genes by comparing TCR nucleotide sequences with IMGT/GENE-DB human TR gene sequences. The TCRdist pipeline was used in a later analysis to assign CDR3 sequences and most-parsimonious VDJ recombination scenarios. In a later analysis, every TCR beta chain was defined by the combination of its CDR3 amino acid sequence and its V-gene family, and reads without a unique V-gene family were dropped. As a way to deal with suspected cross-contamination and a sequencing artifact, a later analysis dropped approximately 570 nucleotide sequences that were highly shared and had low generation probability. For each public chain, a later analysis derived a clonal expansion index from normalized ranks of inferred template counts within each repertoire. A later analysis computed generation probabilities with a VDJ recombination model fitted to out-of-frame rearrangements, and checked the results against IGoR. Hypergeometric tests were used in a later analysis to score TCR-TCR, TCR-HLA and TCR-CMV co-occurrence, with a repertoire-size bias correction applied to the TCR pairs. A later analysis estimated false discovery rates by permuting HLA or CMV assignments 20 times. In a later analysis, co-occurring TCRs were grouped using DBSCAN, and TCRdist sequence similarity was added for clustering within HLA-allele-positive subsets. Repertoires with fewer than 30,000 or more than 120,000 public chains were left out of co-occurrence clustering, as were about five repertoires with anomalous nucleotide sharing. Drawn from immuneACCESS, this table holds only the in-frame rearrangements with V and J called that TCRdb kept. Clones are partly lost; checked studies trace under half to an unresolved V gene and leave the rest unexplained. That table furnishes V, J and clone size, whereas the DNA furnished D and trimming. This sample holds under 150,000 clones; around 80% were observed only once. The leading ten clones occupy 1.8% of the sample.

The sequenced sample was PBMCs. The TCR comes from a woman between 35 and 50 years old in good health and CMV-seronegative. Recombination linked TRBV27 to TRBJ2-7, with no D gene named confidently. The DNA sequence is TGTGCCAGCGTCCACCCATCTGGCCACGAGCAGTACTTC. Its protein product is CASVHPSGHEQYF.